Presented here are 30 T cell receptor beta chains from one specimen sequenced in a study of cytomegalovirus exposure and HLA in healthy donors. The primer mix had 60 Vbeta and 13 Jbeta primers. Profiling relied on immunoSEQ multiplex PCR, and the TCRdb table lists in-frame clones only, not all of them. The repertoire consists of fewer than 150,000 clones, with approximately 80% occurring once and the leading ten covering roughly 4.6%. The sample comprised PBMCs. The origin of the receptors is a woman between 45 and 60 years old in good health and CMV-seronegative.

This clone was recorded once. The V gene is TRBV5-4, the J gene TRBJ2-7; 8 bases line up with TRBD1. CDR1 SGHNT and CDR2 YYREEE come from the germline V gene (reference sequence). J was trimmed by 1 base and V by 5 bases; bases with no gene match: 8. The CDR3 loop spans 15 amino acids. Written as DNA, the CDR3 is TGTGCCAGCAGTTCCGGACAGGGTATATCCTACGAGCAGTACTTC. Translating it yields CASSSGQGISYEQYF.

The CDR3 protein is CASSQGLVETQYF. The CDR3 DNA reads as TGTGCCAGCAGTCAGGGACTAGTCGAGACCCAGTACTTC. V gene TRBV2 combines with J gene TRBJ2-5; 8 bases line up with TRBD2. The J segment lost 5 bases and the V segment lost 5 bases, leaving 4 bases of the junction unmatched. This CDR3 is built from 13 residues. CDR1 is SNHLY, CDR2 FYNNEI, per germline. Together with reference TRBV2 and TRBJ2-5, the CDR3 gives the full variable domain: EPEVTQTPSHQVTQMGQEVILRCVPISNHLYFYWYRQILGQKVEFLVSFYNNEISEKSEIFDDQFSVERPDGSNFTLKIRSTKLEDSAMYFCASSQGLVETQYFGPGTRLLVL.

The chain combines TRBV18 with TRBJ2-5, with TRBD2 as a possible D gene (6 bases). The CDR3 loop spans 15 amino acids. V dropped 2 bases and J dropped 3 bases, with 13 bases sitting between them. From germline, CDR1 is KGHSH and CDR2 LQKENI. CDR3 region: CASSPSRGGEETQYF. CDR3 sequence (DNA): TGTGCCAGCTCACCATCGCGGGGTGGTGAAGAGACCCAGTACTTC.

This clone was counted between two and nine times. This chain links TRBV10-3 with TRBJ2-1; possibly TRBD1 for D (6 bases). Germline assignment: CDR1 ENHRY and CDR2 SYGVKD. Trimming removed 3 bases from V and 9 bases from J, with 15 bases in between. The CDR3 sequence is 14 residues long. In DNA, the CDR3 is TGTGCCATCAGTGATCCGGGAAGGGGGAGTGAGCAGTTCTTC. Protein sequence: CAISDPGRGSEQFF.

The V and J genes are TRBV28 and TRBJ1-1; a weak D match, TRBD1 (6 bases). The germline CDR1 and CDR2 sequences are MDHEN and SYDVKM. Trimming shortened V by 4 bases and J by 1 base, and 10 bases separated the two germline ends. This CDR3 region has 14 residues. The CDR3 region has the DNA TGTGCCAGCAGTTCGCCGGGACAGAACACTGAAGCTTTCTTT. Its translation: CASSSPGQNTEAFF.

This CDR3 reads CASSLAVDRGLSYGYTF. In nucleotides, the CDR3 is TGTGCCAGCAGCTTAGCTGTGGACAGGGGGCTTTCATATGGCTACACCTTC. The rearrangement joins TRBV7-2 to TRBJ1-2, with 11 bases matching TRBD1. The CDR3 totals 17 residues. Losses at the gene ends were 0 bases for V and 5 bases for J; bases not matched to a gene: 8. From germline, CDR1 is SGHTA and CDR2 FQGNSA.

This chain uses TRBV6-1 with TRBJ2-7, with D possibly TRBD1 on 5 matching bases. Looked up from germline, CDR1 is MNHNS and CDR2 is SASEGT. V lost 4 bases, J lost 2 bases, and 15 bases lay in between. The length of the CDR3 is 15 residues. The chain's CDR3 is CASSVAGNHPYEQYF. The CDR3 DNA reads TGTGCCAGCAGTGTGGCAGGGAATCACCCCTACGAGCAGTACTTC.

This sequence joins TRBV13 and TRBJ1-5, with no clear D. The V gene's germline CDR1 is PRHDT and CDR2 FYEKMQ (reference sequence). The CDR3 extends over 14 amino acids. V was cut by 2 bases and J by 0 bases, with 5 bases left in between. Written as DNA, the CDR3 is TGTGCCAGCAGCTTACACGGTAGCAATCAGCCCCAGCATTTT. As protein: CASSLHGSNQPQHF.

The V and J genes are TRBV28 and TRBJ1-5, with TRBD1 matching over 7 bases. The germline gives CDR1 MDHEN, CDR2 SYDVKM. The CDR3 has 15 residues. With V trimmed by 4 bases and J by 6 bases, 9 bases remained unmatched. CDR3 nucleotide sequence: TGTGCCAGCAGTTCCAACCCGGGACAGTTTCAGCCCCAGCATTTT. Translating gives CASSSNPGQFQPQHF.

This chain links TRBV6-5 with TRBJ2-5, with D possibly being TRBD1 (6 bases). The CDR3 runs 15 residues. V gave up 6 bases and J gave up 1 base, with 15 bases separating them. From germline, CDR1 is MNHEY and CDR2 SVGAGI. This CDR3 reads CASRPSGTPQETQYF. The CDR3 DNA reads as TGTGCCAGCAGACCCTCCGGGACACCCCAAGAGACCCAGTACTTC.

This clone appeared a few times. The chain uses TRBV7-2 and TRBJ2-7; D is possibly TRBD1 (5 bases). CDR3 size: 16 residues. Germline loops: CDR1 SGHTA, CDR2 FQGNSA. The V end lost 1 base, the J end lost 0 bases, and 13 bases lay between the germline ends. CDR3 loop: CASSLGGFRSSYEQYF. CDR3 coding DNA: TGTGCCAGCAGCTTAGGGGGCTTCAGGAGCTCCTACGAGCAGTACTTC.

This sequence joins TRBV14 and TRBJ1-5; 9 bases agree with TRBD1. CDR1 and CDR2 from the germline V gene are SGHDN and FVKESK. The V and J ends lost 5 bases and 3 bases, in that order; junction bases with no gene match: 8. The CDR3 runs to 16 residues. The CDR3 region has the DNA TGTGCCAGCAGCATGACAGGGGGGAGGAACAATCAGCCCCAGCATTTT. Its translation: CASSMTGGRNNQPQHF.

This chain links TRBV7-8 with TRBJ2-2; D is ambiguous. Trimming removed 0 bases from V and 7 bases from J, with 9 bases in between. Looked up from germline, CDR1 is SGHVS and CDR2 is FQNEAQ. CDR3 size: 14 residues. CDR3 residues: CASSLAFQDGELFF. The CDR3 nucleotides read TGTGCCAGCAGCTTAGCGTTTCAGGACGGGGAGCTGTTTTTT.

The rearrangement links TRBV4-1 to TRBJ2-3; 13 bases are shared with TRBD2. Germline values: CDR1 MGHRA, CDR2 YSYEKL. The CDR3 runs 17 residues. V shed 4 bases and J 3 bases; nucleotides not matched to a gene: 7. CDR3 nucleotides: TGCGCCAGCAGCCGCGGACTAGCGGGGGCCGCGACAGATACGCAGTATTTT. It specifies CASSRGLAGAATDTQYF.

The rearrangement links TRBV7-9 to TRBJ2-1; D possibly corresponds to TRBD1 (6 bases). This CDR3 contains 15 residues. The ends were cut back, 6 bases at V and 2 bases at J, with 14 bases in the middle. Germline CDR1 SEHNR, CDR2 FQNEAQ (reference sequence). The CDR3 spells CASSLTGTTYNEQFF. CDR3 DNA sequence: TGTGCCAGCAGTTTGACCGGGACAACCTACAATGAGCAGTTCTTC.

J is TRBJ2-5 and V is TRBV5-1, with TRBD1 identical over 8 bases. The CDR3 spans 16 residues. Germline V lookup: CDR1 SGHRS, CDR2 YFSETQ. V shed 2 bases and J 0 bases; nucleotides not matched to a gene: 6. CDR3 residues: CASSFGQGINQETQYF. DNA for the CDR3: TGCGCCAGCAGCTTCGGACAGGGTATCAACCAAGAGACCCAGTACTTC.

The chain is built from TRBV28 and TRBJ1-5; possible D gene TRBD1, 5 bases. The V end was cut by 7 bases, the J end by 4 bases, with 8 bases between. The CDR3 runs to 12 residues. In germline, CDR1 is MDHEN, CDR2 SYDVKM. This CDR3 reads CASNAGNQPQHF. CDR3 coding DNA: TGTGCCAGCAATGCAGGGAATCAGCCCCAGCATTTT.

This rearrangement joins TRBV4-3 to TRBJ2-2; D is perhaps TRBD1 (5 bases). In germline, CDR1 is LGHNA, CDR2 YSLEER. This CDR3 is built from 16 residues. The ends were cut back, 0 bases at V and 0 bases at J, with 8 bases in the middle. The CDR3 spells CASSQDRGPNTGELFF. The CDR3 DNA follows: TGCGCCAGCAGCCAAGATAGGGGTCCGAACACCGGGGAGCTGTTTTTT.

The gene calls are TRBV5-4 and TRBJ2-7; the D gene is possibly TRBD2 (5 bases). With 4 bases removed from V and 3 bases from J, the gap between germline ends came to 14 bases. Looked up from germline, CDR1 is SGHNT and CDR2 is YYREEE (reference sequence). The CDR3 has 14 residues. The CDR3 protein is CASSLGLLGYEQYF. Written as DNA, the CDR3 is TGTGCCAGCAGCCTTGGACTTCTTGGCTACGAGCAGTACTTC. Using reference TRBV5-4 and TRBJ2-7 for the parts outside the CDR3, the full variable domain is ETGVTQSPTHLIKTRGQQVTLRCSSQSGHNTVSWYQQALGQGPQFIFQYYREEENGRGNFPPRFSGLQFPNYSSELNVNALELDDSALYLCASSLGLLGYEQYFGPGTRLTVT.

This clone was picked up a small number of times. The chain joins TRBV28 to TRBJ2-2; 12 nucleotides agree with TRBD2. V shed 3 bases and J 4 bases; nucleotides not matched to a gene: 3. The CDR3 is 16 residues long. CDR1 and CDR2 (germline): MDHEN, SYDVKM. CDR3 nucleotides: TGTGCCAGCAGTTTTCTAGCGGGGGGGTTCACCGGGGAGCTGTTTTTT. This sequence encodes CASSFLAGGFTGELFF.

V usage is TRBV5-1 and J usage is TRBJ2-7, with TRBD1 matching 10 bases. CDR3 length: 14 amino acids. V was clipped by 4 bases and J by 2 bases; unmatched bases: 3. Per germline, CDR1 SGHRS and CDR2 YFSETQ. The CDR3 DNA sequence: TGCGCCAGCAGCCCCGGGACAGGGGCCTACGAGCAGTACTTC. Translated: CASSPGTGAYEQYF.

The V and J genes are TRBV4-2 and TRBJ2-2; tentatively, D is TRBD1 (6 bases). Looked up from germline, CDR1 is LGHNA and CDR2 is YNFKEQ. The V gene lost 0 bases and the J gene lost 0 bases, with 8 bases spanning the gap. The CDR3 is made up of 16 amino acids. CDR3 nucleotide sequence: TGTGCCAGCAGCCAAGAAGGGGGATCGAACACCGGGGAGCTGTTTTTT. It yields the protein CASSQEGGSNTGELFF.

The chain links TRBV27 to TRBJ1-2; a weak D match, TRBD1 (5 bases). Trimming took 3 bases from V and 10 from J, leaving 9 bases between them. Germline V gene lookup returns CDR1 MNHEY and CDR2 SMNVEV (reference sequence). The CDR3 length is 11 residues. The CDR3 here is CASSLGGNYTF. CDR3 coding DNA: TGTGCCAGCAGTTTGGGGGGTAACTACACCTTC.

This chain's CDR3 is CASSESYGPTGELFF. Written as DNA, the CDR3 is TGTGCCAGCAGCGAAAGTTATGGCCCAACCGGGGAGCTGTTTTTT. The V gene is TRBV28, the J gene TRBJ2-2; no definite D call. The germline gives CDR1 MDHEN, CDR2 SYDVKM. V lost 6 bases to trimming and J lost 5 bases, with 16 bases between them. The CDR3 covers 15 residues. The variable domain in full, with the rest retrieved from reference TRBV28 and TRBJ2-2, is DVKVTQSSRYLVKRTGEKVFLECVQDMDHENMFWYRQDPGLGLRLIYFSYDVKMKEKGDIPEGYSVSREKKERFSLILESASTNQTSMYLCASSESYGPTGELFFGEGSRLTVL.

The chain couples TRBV7-9 to TRBJ1-6; D may be TRBD1 (6 bases). Germline lookup yields CDR1 SEHNR and CDR2 FQNEAQ (reference sequence). V was clipped by 5 bases and J by 10 bases, with 21 bases between them. The CDR3 covers 16 residues. In DNA form, the CDR3 reads TGTGCCAGCAGCGCTCCTTACAGGGTCAAAATGTCACCCCTCCACTTT. As protein: CASSAPYRVKMSPLHF.

The CDR3 nucleotides are TGCAGCGTTACACCGGGACTAGCTTTCTCCGGTGAGCAGTTCTTC. It is translated as CSVTPGLAFSGEQFF. V is TRBV29-1 and J is TRBJ2-1, with 9 bases fitting TRBD2. Germline trimming cut 5 bases from V and 9 bases from J; bases unmatched to any gene: 14. Germline CDR1 reads SQVTM; CDR2 reads ANQGSEA. This CDR3 spans 15 amino acids.

V and J are TRBV2 and TRBJ1-3; 7 nucleotides align to TRBD1. Germline values: CDR1 SNHLY, CDR2 FYNNEI. Germline trimming cut 10 bases from V and 2 bases from J; bases unmatched to any gene: 8. This CDR3 has 14 amino acids. CDR3 loop: CATNPTGAGNTIYF. CDR3 in DNA: TGTGCCACCAACCCTACAGGGGCTGGAAACACCATATATTTT.

The rearrangement uses TRBV7-2 and TRBJ2-1; 15 nucleotides agree with TRBD2. The V segment lost 5 bases and the J segment 9 bases; nucleotides outside the gene matches: 11. Germline CDR1 is SGHTA and CDR2 is FQGNSA. The CDR3 contains 17 residues. In DNA, the CDR3 is TGTGCCAGCAGCCCCGGACTAGCGGGGGGGCTTGGGGGTGAGCAGTTCTTC. This sequence encodes CASSPGLAGGLGGEQFF.

This chain joins TRBV19 and TRBJ1-5; D is perhaps TRBD1 (5 bases). Germline loops: CDR1 LNHDA, CDR2 SQIVND (reference sequence). Deletions cut 1 base from V and 9 bases from J, with 22 bases between. CDR3 length equals 17 residues. The CDR3: CASSIGTTRRGPGPQHF. CDR3 in DNA: TGTGCCAGTAGTATAGGCACTACGAGGAGGGGACCTGGGCCCCAGCATTTT.

This sequence joins TRBV29-1 and TRBJ2-2, with D unresolved. Trimming shortened V by 3 bases and J by 0 bases, and 8 bases separated the two germline ends. Germline values: CDR1 SQVTM, CDR2 ANQGSEA. The CDR3 has 14 residues. Written as DNA, the CDR3 is TGCAGCGTTGAGGCCCAGTCGAACACCGGGGAGCTGTTTTTT. Translating it yields CSVEAQSNTGELFF.